This passage covers 27 T cell receptor beta chains from one sample sequenced in a study of CD8+ T cells in alopecia areata. cDNA prepared by RNA extraction and subsequent reverse transcription served as the template for sequencing. Only in-frame clones appear in the TCRdb table, and some are missing; sequencing was by immunoSEQ multiplex PCR. The repertoire includes hundreds of thousands of clones, approximately 61% of them detected once, and 1.2% sits in the top ten. Sequenced material: CD4+ T cells sorted from blood, taken at week 0. Receptors originate from a human donor with alopecia areata.

This chain links TRBV5-1 with TRBJ1-3, with D uncertain. This CDR3 has 15 residues. V lost 0 bases and J 0 bases, leaving 7 bases between the germline ends. Germline CDR1 SGHRS, CDR2 YFSETQ. For the CDR3, the DNA is TGCGCCAGCAGCTTGGGGTTGAGCTCTGGAAACACCATATATTTT. It translates to CASSLGLSSGNTIYF.

The chain is built from TRBV30 and TRBJ2-5, with 9 nucleotides matching TRBD2. Germline loops: CDR1 GTSNPN, CDR2 SVGIG (reference sequence). CDR3 length: 14 residues. The CDR3 here is CVISGGSIQETQYF. CDR3 sequence (DNA): TGTGTCATCAGCGGGGGGTCCATACAAGAGACCCAGTACTTC.

This clone was recorded a few times. In DNA form, the CDR3 reads TGTGCCAGCAGAAACCCAGATACGCAGTATTTT. As protein: CASRNPDTQYF. The V and J genes are TRBV27 and TRBJ2-3; the D is unclear. Germline values: CDR1 MNHEY, CDR2 SMNVEV (reference sequence). CDR3 length equals 11 residues. V dropped 6 bases and J dropped 4 bases, with 5 bases sitting between them.

This chain uses TRBV29-1 with TRBJ2-3; unclear D gene. This CDR3 comprises 12 residues. V was trimmed by 4 bases and J by 2 bases, leaving 7 bases between them. CDR1 SQVTM and CDR2 ANQGSEA come from the germline V gene. The CDR3 DNA sequence: TGCAGCGTTGGACTTTCCACAGATACGCAGTATTTT. Amino acid sequence: CSVGLSTDTQYF.

The CDR3 DNA is TGTGCCAGCAGTTACTCGGGGGGACAGCCTGAAAAACTGTTTTTT. This encodes CASSYSGGQPEKLFF. The chain is built from TRBV6-5 and TRBJ1-4; 7 nucleotides match TRBD1. Germline assignment: CDR1 MNHEY and CDR2 SVGAGI. The V and J ends lost 0 bases and 7 bases, in that order; junction bases with no gene match: 5. The CDR3 consists of 15 residues.

The chain combines TRBV9 with TRBJ2-7; D uncertain. V shed 0 bases and J shed 6 bases, with 13 bases lying between them. Germline-derived CDR1 and CDR2 are SGDLS and YYNGEE. CDR3 size: 14 residues. In DNA form, the CDR3 reads TGTGCCAGCAGCGTAGCCGTCGGACCTGGCGAGCAGTACTTC. Residues: CASSVAVGPGEQYF.

The CDR3 DNA is TGCACCAGCAGCCACGACAGGGTGACCTACGAGCAGTACTTC. Residues: CTSSHDRVTYEQYF. This chain links TRBV1 with TRBJ2-7; no check of the table's D call, TRBD1, against the DNA was made. TRBV1 is deemed a pseudogene. The CDR3 totals 14 residues.

The genes are TRBV30 and TRBJ1-2, with a possible D match to TRBD1 (5 bases). The CDR3 covers 16 residues. Trimming cost V 2 bases and J 5 bases, with 21 bases left between them. CDR1 and CDR2 (germline): GTSNPN, SVGIG (reference sequence). CDR3 in amino acids: CAWSRGRVLVGYGYTF. DNA for the CDR3: TGTGCCTGGAGTAGGGGCAGGGTTCTGGTCGGGTATGGCTACACCTTC.

This rearrangement joins TRBV5-6 to TRBJ2-5, with no clear D. Trimming pared 0 bases from V and 5 bases from J, leaving 8 bases between. There are 13 residues in the CDR3. The germline gives CDR1 SGHDT, CDR2 YYEEEE. This chain's CDR3 is CASSLGVWETQYF. CDR3 DNA sequence: TGTGCCAGCAGCTTGGGGGTCTGGGAGACCCAGTACTTC. The entire variable domain, with the rest obtained from reference TRBV5-6 and TRBJ2-5, is as follows: DAGVTQSPTHLIKTRGQQVTLRCSPKSGHDTVSWYQQALGQGPQFIFQYYEEEERQRGNFPDRFSGHQFPNYSSELNVNALLLGDSALYLCASSLGVWETQYFGPGTRLLVL.

The count of this clone is one. The genes are TRBV30 and TRBJ2-3; 8 positions match TRBD2. The CDR3 is made up of 16 amino acids. The V gene end was trimmed by 5 bases and the J gene end by 5 bases; junction bases not matched to a gene: 15. Germline V gene data show CDR1 as GTSNPN and CDR2 as SVGIG (reference sequence). The CDR3 DNA reads as TGTGCCTGGGGACCCGTGTCCGGGGGGGCAAGAGATACGCAGTATTTT. This sequence encodes CAWGPVSGGARDTQYF.

The chain links TRBV6-5 to TRBJ2-6, with D unresolved. This CDR3 contains 15 residues. In germline, CDR1 is MNHEY, CDR2 SVGAGI. V lost 2 bases and J 0 bases, leaving 5 bases between the germline ends. In DNA, the CDR3 is TGTGCCAGCAGTTACGCGTTCTCTGGGGCCAACGTCCTGACTTTC. Its translation: CASSYAFSGANVLTF.

V is TRBV5-1 and J is TRBJ2-5; D is unresolved. The CDR3 consists of 14 residues. The germline CDR1 and CDR2 sequences are SGHRS and YFSETQ. V lost 0 bases to trimming and J lost 1 base, with 7 bases between them. CDR3 amino acids: CASSLVATQETQYF. CDR3 coding DNA: TGCGCCAGCAGCTTGGTGGCAACCCAAGAGACCCAGTACTTC.

The CDR3 DNA reads as TGTGCCAGCAGCGTAGGGACAGGGAACTATGGCTACACCTTC. This sequence encodes CASSVGTGNYGYTF. The gene calls are TRBV9 and TRBJ1-2; 8 bases align to TRBD1. V lost 0 bases and J lost 2; bases outside the gene matches: 0. The CDR3 runs to 14 residues. Germline CDR1 and CDR2: SGDLS and YYNGEE.

The genes are TRBV4-2 and TRBJ1-1; D perhaps matches TRBD1 (5 bases). Germline V gives CDR1 LGHNA, CDR2 YNFKEQ. V lost 1 base to trimming and J lost 4 bases, with 10 bases between them. This CDR3 region has 14 residues. CDR3 region: CASSQGGPGTEAFF. The CDR3, as DNA: TGTGCCAGCAGCCAAGGGGGCCCGGGCACTGAAGCTTTCTTT.

For this clone: One end of the junction is discordant with germline, which a read error may explain. CDR3 bases: TGTGCCTGGAGTCAGCAACAGGGGACAGGGGAAAGTTTT. Amino acids: CAWSQQQGTGESF. The rearrangement links TRBV30 to TRBJ1-4, with TRBD1 matching over 10 bases. This CDR3 is 13 amino acids long. The V gene's germline CDR1 is GTSNPN and CDR2 SVGIG (reference sequence).

The chain links TRBV29-1 to TRBJ2-3; tentatively, D is TRBD1 (6 bases). Germline assignment: CDR1 SQVTM and CDR2 ANQGSEA. V was shortened by 5 bases and J by 0 bases, with 12 bases between the two germline ends. This CDR3 has 14 amino acids. The CDR3 is CSVYTGSSTDTQYF. DNA of the CDR3: TGCAGCGTTTATACAGGGTCGAGCACAGATACGCAGTATTTT.

V usage is TRBV30 and J usage is TRBJ1-5; the D gene is possibly TRBD1 (6 bases). V lost 5 bases to trimming and J lost 11 bases, with 13 bases between them. This CDR3 is built from 11 residues. The germline V gene encodes CDR1 GTSNPN and CDR2 SVGIG (reference sequence). The CDR3 DNA reads TGTGCCTGGGGGGGCGGGAAGGCCCAGCATTTT. It specifies CAWGGGKAQHF.

The genes are TRBV7-8 and TRBJ1-6, with D maybe TRBD1 (6 bases). The CDR3 runs 14 residues. CDR1 is SGHVS, CDR2 FQNEAQ, per germline. V was pared by 5 bases and J by 5 bases, with 10 bases between. This chain's CDR3 is CASSRTVDNSPLHF. CDR3 coding DNA: TGTGCCAGCAGCAGGACAGTCGATAATTCACCCCTCCACTTT.

The chain links TRBV5-1 to TRBJ2-7; 11 nucleotides match TRBD1. CDR1 and CDR2 from the germline V gene are SGHRS and YFSETQ. The CDR3 contains 15 residues. V gave up 2 bases and J gave up 1 base; unmatched junction bases: 2. The CDR3 DNA sequence: TGCGCCAGCAGCTTCGGACAGGGGGCTTCCTACGAGCAGTACTTC. Its translation: CASSFGQGASYEQYF.

This clone was counted a few times. The V and J genes are TRBV7-9 and TRBJ2-1, with 9 positions matching TRBD2. The J segment lost 6 bases and the V segment lost 5 bases, leaving 8 bases of the junction unmatched. The CDR3 covers 15 residues. From germline, CDR1 is SEHNR and CDR2 FQNEAQ (reference sequence). The chain's CDR3 is CASSAGLAEGNEQFF. CDR3 sequence (DNA): TGTGCCAGCAGCGCGGGACTAGCCGAGGGCAATGAGCAGTTCTTC.

In this sample, this clone turned up once. The gene calls are TRBV18 and TRBJ2-5; 7 bases match TRBD1. Looked up from germline, CDR1 is KGHSH and CDR2 is LQKENI. The CDR3 runs 13 residues. The V gene end was trimmed by 6 bases and the J gene end by 0 bases; junction bases not matched to a gene: 1. The CDR3 sequence is CASSGTDQETQYF. In DNA form, the CDR3 reads TGTGCCAGCTCCGGGACAGACCAAGAGACCCAGTACTTC.

This sequence joins TRBV21-1 and TRBJ2-6; the tabulated D call, TRBD2, remains unverified against the DNA. TRBV21-1 represents a pseudogene. CDR3 length: 19 amino acids. The CDR3 loop reads CASSPNKAPGGPGANVLTF. Here the CDR3 DNA reads TGTGCCAGCAGCCCTAATAAGGCCCCGGGAGGGCCTGGGGCCAACGTCCTGACTTTC.

The chain links TRBV5-1 to TRBJ2-1; possibly TRBD2 for D (5 bases). V lost 1 base, J lost 6 bases, and 5 bases lay in between. This CDR3 region has 12 residues. The V gene's germline CDR1 is SGHRS and CDR2 YFSETQ. In DNA, the CDR3 is TGCGCCAGCAGCTTGACTAGCAATGAGCAGTTCTTC. It specifies CASSLTSNEQFF. Variable domain in full (rest from reference TRBV5-1 and TRBJ2-1): KAGVTQTPRYLIKTRGQQVTLSCSPISGHRSVSWYQQTPGQGLQFLFEYFSETQRNKGNFPGRFSGRQFSNSRSEMNVSTLELGDSALYLCASSLTSNEQFFGPGTRLTVL.

The J gene is TRBJ2-5, the V gene TRBV20-1; a possible D gene is TRBD1 (5 bases). The CDR3 has 11 residues. Germline CDR1 is DFQATT and CDR2 is SNEGSKA (reference sequence). The V end lost 6 bases, the J end lost 3 bases, and 8 bases lay between the germline ends. The CDR3 spells CSAQGKETQYF. In DNA form, the CDR3 reads TGCAGTGCCCAGGGTAAAGAGACCCAGTACTTC.

This clone came up a few times. The genes are TRBV29-1 and TRBJ2-1, with a possible D match to TRBD2 (5 bases). The CDR3 runs to 12 residues. With 6 bases removed from V and 3 bases from J, the gap between germline ends came to 9 bases. Germline assignment: CDR1 SQVTM and CDR2 ANQGSEA. The CDR3 nucleotides read TGCAGCGTAGCGGACGGCTACAATGAGCAGTTCTTC. This sequence encodes CSVADGYNEQFF.

The chain is built from TRBV29-1 and TRBJ1-2; 11 bases are shared with TRBD1. Looked up from germline, CDR1 is SQVTM and CDR2 is ANQGSEA. V dropped 4 bases and J dropped 8; count of bases not matched to a gene: 6. The CDR3 is 13 amino acids. In DNA form, the CDR3 reads TGCAGCGTTGTCCCGGGACAGGGGGGCGGCTACACCTTC. Encoded protein: CSVVPGQGGGYTF.

This clone was observed a handful of times. The chain employs TRBV30 and TRBJ1-1; D not resolved. This CDR3 spans 13 amino acids. CDR1 and CDR2 (germline): GTSNPN, SVGIG (reference sequence). Trimming stripped 2 bases from V and 5 bases from J, with 12 bases between. CDR3 in DNA: TGTGCCTGGAGTCGTCGTGGTGCGACTGAAGCTTTCTTT. This codes for CAWSRRGATEAFF.